One T cell receptor beta chain is described in this entry. Its antigen is currently unknown. Amplification used 60 Vbeta primers and 13 Jbeta primers. The repertoire was sequenced with immunoSEQ multiplex PCR; TCRdb's copy has only in-frame clones and lacks some. The data contain about 120,000 clones, roughly 78% of them seen just once; the ten biggest clones take up about 8.9%. Trimming shortened V by 3 bases and J by 5 bases, and 8 bases separated the two germline ends. Germline-derived CDR1 and CDR2 are SGHAT and FQNNGV. The length of the CDR3 is 12 residues. These data originate in a study of cytomegalovirus exposure and HLA in healthy donors. Overall study findings and caveats: As a later analysis showed, several of the most significant clusters appeared to be linked to common viral pathogens. It was reportedly the case that the classifier diagnosed cytomegalovirus status with high specificity and sensitivity.

The origin of this receptor is a man aged 30 to 39 in good health and CMV-seropositive. Sequencing was carried out using PBMCs. This sequence joins TRBV11-2 and TRBJ2-7; D unclear. The chain's CDR3 is CASSFAEHEQYF. CDR3 bases: TGTGCCAGCAGCTTCGCGGAACACGAGCAGTACTTC.